This passage covers 32 T cell receptor beta chains from one sample sequenced in a study of T cell responses to AZD1222 COVID-19 vaccine. The table came from immunoSEQ multiplex PCR; TCRdb's copy has only in-frame clones and leaves some out. The sample includes over 95,000 clones, more than 85% of them seen just once. The specimen comprised peripheral blood, sampled 28 days after the second AZD1222 dose. Receptors originate from an adult who received the AZD1222 COVID-19 vaccine.

The rearrangement uses TRBV3-1 (or the pseudogene TRBV3-2) and TRBJ2-7; TRBD1 aligns across 10 bases. The V gene's germline CDR1 is LGHDT and CDR2 YNNKEL (reference sequence). The V segment lost 0 bases and the J segment 2 bases; nucleotides outside the gene matches: 10. The CDR3 extends over 18 amino acids. CDR3 region: CASSQEPGQGTLTYEQYF. The CDR3 region has the DNA TGTGCCAGCAGCCAAGAGCCGGGACAGGGGACATTGACCTACGAGCAGTACTTC.

The chain links TRBV6-2 or TRBV6-3 to TRBJ2-7; 7 nucleotides match TRBD1. Per germline, CDR1 MNHEY and CDR2 SVGEGT. The CDR3 totals 13 residues. Trimming removed 6 bases from V and 5 bases from J; junction bases left unmatched: 7. CDR3 sequence reads: CASSFRQGHEQYF. The DNA of the CDR3 is TGTGCCAGCAGCTTCAGACAGGGTCACGAGCAGTACTTC.

The chain links TRBV10-1 to TRBJ2-2; D remains unclear. V gave up 2 bases and J gave up 7 bases, with 2 bases separating them. From germline, CDR1 is WNHNN and CDR2 SYGVQD (reference sequence). The length of the CDR3 is 11 residues. This chain's CDR3 is CASSERGELFF. CDR3 coding DNA: TGCGCCAGCAGTGAGCGCGGGGAGCTGTTTTTT.

The chain carries TRBV6-2 or TRBV6-3 and TRBJ1-1, with D perhaps matching TRBD1 (6 bases). Germline assignment: CDR1 MNHEY and CDR2 SVGEGT. Trimming shortened V by 5 bases and J by 0 bases, and 19 bases separated the two germline ends. This CDR3 is built from 17 residues. In DNA form, the CDR3 reads TGTGCCAGCAGTATGGGCCCCGCTGGACAGTTGAACACTGAAGCTTTCTTT. This codes for CASSMGPAGQLNTEAFF.

The rearrangement joins TRBV18 to TRBJ2-6, with TRBD1 identical over 11 bases. Trimming cost V 2 bases and J 3 bases; bases outside gene matches: 6. Germline loops: CDR1 KGHSH, CDR2 LQKENI. This CDR3 is 18 amino acids long. CDR3 region: CASSPIGQGAVGANVLTF. CDR3 in DNA: TGTGCCAGCTCACCAATTGGACAGGGGGCAGTTGGGGCCAACGTCCTGACTTTC.

The chain joins TRBV19 to TRBJ1-4; D gene ambiguous. CDR1 and CDR2 (germline): LNHDA, SQIVND (reference sequence). V lost 6 bases and J 2 bases, leaving 7 bases between the germline ends. This CDR3 has 13 residues. Here the CDR3 reads CASRQPTNEKLFF. The CDR3 DNA sequence: TGTGCCAGTAGACAGCCTACTAATGAAAAACTGTTTTTT.

This chain uses TRBV20-1 with TRBJ2-7; D is unclear. The CDR3 spans 16 residues. Trimming left V 3 bases short and J 3 bases short, with 21 bases between. The germline CDR1 and CDR2 sequences are DFQATT and SNEGSKA (reference sequence). CDR3: CSASEPGGVVDYEQYF. The CDR3 DNA reads as TGCAGTGCTAGTGAACCCGGTGGGGTGGTAGACTACGAGCAGTACTTC.

CDR3 sequence reads: CAWRRMGDTGELFF. The CDR3 DNA reads as TGTGCCTGGCGGAGGATGGGGGACACCGGGGAGCTGTTTTTT. V gene TRBV30 combines with J gene TRBJ2-2; D may be TRBD1 or TRBD2 (5 bases each). The CDR3 totals 14 residues. The germline gives CDR1 GTSNPN, CDR2 SVGIG (reference sequence). Trimming shortened V by 5 bases and J by 3 bases, and 13 bases separated the two germline ends.

The chain combines TRBV7-2 with TRBJ2-7; 13 bases are a match to TRBD2. The CDR3 runs 15 residues. Unmatched junction bases numbered 8, after V lost 5 bases and J lost 7 bases. Per the germline V gene, CDR1 is SGHTA and CDR2 is FQGNSA. CDR3 region: CASSPRTSGSEEQYF. CDR3 bases: TGTGCCAGCAGCCCCCGGACTAGCGGGAGTGAAGAGCAGTACTTC.

The chain combines TRBV5-4 with TRBJ2-2; TRBD1 or TRBD2 may be the D gene (6 bases each). Per the germline V gene, CDR1 is SGHNT and CDR2 is YYREEE (reference sequence). The CDR3 has 15 amino acids. V lost 5 bases to trimming and J lost 2 bases, with 13 bases between them. The CDR3 DNA sequence: TGTGCCAGCAGGGGCTGGGGGGCCAACACCGGGGAGCTGTTTTTT. It specifies CASRGWGANTGELFF.

The chain joins TRBV4-1 to TRBJ2-7, with a possible D match to TRBD2 (5 bases). The V gene's germline CDR1 is MGHRA and CDR2 YSYEKL. The ends were cut back, 3 bases at V and 6 bases at J, with 21 bases in the middle. The CDR3 has 16 residues. CDR3 protein: CASSQEGRGLGSEQYF. The CDR3 DNA reads TGCGCCAGCAGCCAGGAAGGGCGCGGGCTGGGCTCCGAGCAGTACTTC.

The chain couples TRBV5-1 to TRBJ1-1; possibly TRBD1 for D (5 bases). The CDR3 is 15 residues long. V dropped 5 bases and J dropped 3 bases, with 17 bases sitting between them. CDR1 and CDR2 from the germline V gene are SGHRS and YFSETQ. CDR3 region: CASRGRPQADTEAFF. CDR3 nucleotide sequence: TGCGCCAGCAGGGGACGGCCCCAGGCGGACACTGAAGCTTTCTTT.

This clone was picked up one time. An end of the junction does not agree with germline; a read error may underlie this. This chain uses TRBV5-5 with TRBJ2-3; D gene uncertain. Germline CDR1 reads SGHKS; CDR2 reads YYEKEE (reference sequence). This CDR3 region has 12 residues. CDR3 in amino acids: CASSLEDHRIDF. CDR3 DNA sequence: TGTGCCAGCAGCTTGGAGGACCATCGCATAGATTTT.

V gene TRBV5-6 combines with J gene TRBJ2-6, with a tentative D call TRBD2 (6 bases). This CDR3 comprises 16 residues. The V and J ends lost 2 bases and 2 bases respectively, with 11 bases between them. Germline CDR1 is SGHDT and CDR2 is YYEEEE. The DNA for the CDR3 is TGTGCCAGCAGCTTCATATCGGGGGCTGGGGCCAACGTCCTGACTTTC. Its translation is CASSFISGAGANVLTF. Looking up the rest from reference TRBV5-6 and TRBJ2-6 gives the full variable domain: DAGVTQSPTHLIKTRGQQVTLRCSPKSGHDTVSWYQQALGQGPQFIFQYYEEEERQRGNFPDRFSGHQFPNYSSELNVNALLLGDSALYLCASSFISGAGANVLTFGAGSRLTVL.

The chain uses TRBV28 and TRBJ2-1, with 10 bases fitting TRBD2. The CDR3 spans 16 residues. Germline lookup yields CDR1 MDHEN and CDR2 SYDVKM. Trimming removed 6 bases from V and 6 bases from J; junction bases left unmatched: 11. The CDR3: CASSSFGLAGVNEQFF. Here the CDR3 DNA reads TGTGCCAGCAGCTCGTTTGGCCTAGCGGGAGTCAATGAGCAGTTCTTC. The whole variable domain, remainder taken from reference TRBV28 and TRBJ2-1, is DVKVTQSSRYLVKRTGEKVFLECVQDMDHENMFWYRQDPGLGLRLIYFSYDVKMKEKGDIPEGYSVSREKKERFSLILESASTNQTSMYLCASSSFGLAGVNEQFFGPGTRLTVL.

The chain employs TRBV30 and TRBJ1-3; 7 bases align to TRBD1. CDR3 length: 16 amino acids. The V gene's germline CDR1 is GTSNPN and CDR2 SVGIG (reference sequence). J was trimmed by 0 bases and V by 0 bases; bases with no gene match: 5. CDR3 coding DNA: TGTGCCTGGAGTGTCAGGGGGACAGACTCTGGAAACACCATATATTTT. Translated, it gives CAWSVRGTDSGNTIYF.

V gene TRBV6-5 combines with J gene TRBJ1-1; 8 bases line up with TRBD1. CDR3 length: 13 residues. CDR1 MNHEY and CDR2 SVGAGI come from the germline V gene. The J segment lost 5 bases and the V segment lost 4 bases, leaving 3 bases of the junction unmatched. CDR3 protein: CASSSDRVTEAFF. For the CDR3, the DNA is TGTGCCAGCAGTTCGGACAGGGTAACTGAAGCTTTCTTT.

The chain combines TRBV14 with TRBJ2-7; weak D call: TRBD1 (6 bases). CDR1 is SGHDN, CDR2 FVKESK, per germline. V lost 1 base and J 9 bases, leaving 19 bases between the germline ends. This CDR3 comprises 15 residues. The CDR3 DNA sequence: TGTGCCAGCAGCCAAGTGCAGGGGCCGAGGCTCGGGCAGTACTTC. Its protein is CASSQVQGPRLGQYF. The full variable domain, rest sourced from reference TRBV14 and TRBJ2-7, is EAGVTQFPSHSVIEKGQTVTLRCDPISGHDNLYWYRRVMGKEIKFLLHFVKESKQDESGMPNNRFLAERTGGTYSTLKVQPAELEDSGVYFCASSQVQGPRLGQYFGPGTRLTVT.

V and J are TRBV1 and TRBJ2-1; the tabulated D call, TRBD2, remains unverified against the DNA. TRBV1 is a pseudogene locus. This CDR3 spans 18 amino acids. The CDR3 loop is CTSSQEGLAGFTYNEQFF. The CDR3, as DNA: TGCACCAGCAGCCAAGAGGGACTAGCGGGATTCACCTACAATGAGCAGTTCTTC.

The rearrangement uses TRBV7-2 and TRBJ2-2; D unclear. Trimming left V 2 bases short and J 5 bases short, with 6 bases between. The CDR3 is made up of 13 amino acids. Germline CDR1 reads SGHTA; CDR2 reads FQGNSA. The CDR3 coding sequence is TGTGCCAGCAGCTTAATAGGGACCGGGGAGCTGTTTTTT. This encodes CASSLIGTGELFF.

The chain employs TRBV20-1 and TRBJ1-5; D remains unclear. The V gene's germline CDR1 is DFQATT and CDR2 SNEGSKA (reference sequence). V lost 3 bases and J 1 base, leaving 1 base between the germline ends. CDR3 size: 11 residues. The CDR3 sequence is CSARSNQPQHF. CDR3 nucleotide sequence: TGCAGTGCTAGGAGCAATCAGCCCCAGCATTTT.

The chain uses TRBV28 and TRBJ1-4; perhaps TRBD1 as D (6 bases). CDR3 size: 14 residues. Deletions cut 4 bases from V and 7 bases from J, with 13 bases between. Per germline, CDR1 MDHEN and CDR2 SYDVKM. The chain's CDR3 is CASSYRDGAEKLFF. The DNA of the CDR3 is TGTGCCAGCAGTTACAGGGACGGTGCTGAAAAACTGTTTTTT.

The J gene is TRBJ2-4, the V gene TRBV28; perhaps TRBD2 as D (5 bases). There are 15 residues in the CDR3. Germline CDR1 reads MDHEN; CDR2 reads SYDVKM. V was shortened by 6 bases and J by 1 base, with 13 bases between the two germline ends. The DNA for the CDR3 is TGTGCCAGCAGCCACGGTAGCGCGGCCAAAAACATTCAGTACTTC. Amino acids: CASSHGSAAKNIQYF.

The chain carries TRBV6-5 and TRBJ2-7, with 9 bases aligning to TRBD1. Losses at the gene ends were 11 bases for V and 5 bases for J; bases not matched to a gene: 13. Germline CDR1 reads MNHEY; CDR2 reads SVGAGI. The CDR3 has 14 amino acids. CDR3 region: CAAEGPTGGNEQYF. The CDR3 region has the DNA TGTGCCGCCGAGGGGCCAACAGGGGGCAACGAGCAGTACTTC.

The chain recombines TRBV10-2 with TRBJ2-2; 16 nucleotides line up with TRBD2. This CDR3 region has 16 residues. With 6 bases clipped from V and 7 bases from J, the junction kept 5 bases outside the gene matches. The germline gives CDR1 WSHSY, CDR2 SAAADI. Here the CDR3 reads CASRPGTSGRGGELFF. The CDR3 DNA is TGCGCCAGCAGGCCCGGGACTAGCGGGAGGGGCGGGGAGCTGTTTTTT.

The chain has TRBV24-1 and TRBJ1-5, with D unclear. This CDR3 contains 15 residues. Germline loops: CDR1 KGHDR, CDR2 SFDVKD. V shed 3 bases and J shed 2 bases, with 10 bases lying between them. The DNA for the CDR3 is TGTGCCACCAGTGATCGGGGTAAGGGCAATCAGCCCCAGCATTTT. This gives the protein CATSDRGKGNQPQHF.

This chain uses TRBV29-1 with TRBJ1-1; D is unresolved. Trimming removed 2 bases from V and 1 base from J, with 14 bases in between. CDR3 length: 15 residues. Germline V gene sequence: CDR1 SQVTM, CDR2 ANQGSEA. The CDR3 is CSVEPATAKNTEAFF. The CDR3 coding sequence is TGCAGCGTTGAACCTGCTACGGCAAAGAACACTGAAGCTTTCTTT.

The chain employs TRBV10-3 and TRBJ2-7; 12 bases match TRBD2. The CDR3 length is 16 residues. Germline CDR1 is ENHRY and CDR2 is SYGVKD. V dropped 1 base and J dropped 5; count of bases not matched to a gene: 6. DNA for the CDR3: TGTGCCATCAGTGAGTTTTCGGGACTAGCGGGTGACGAGCAGTACTTC. Translation gives CAISEFSGLAGDEQYF.

The V gene is TRBV9, the J gene TRBJ1-2; the D gene is possibly TRBD1 (5 bases). The CDR3 contains 15 residues. Germline loops: CDR1 SGDLS, CDR2 YYNGEE. V gave up 0 bases and J gave up 2 bases, with 11 bases separating them. In nucleotides, the CDR3 is TGTGCCAGCAGCGTAGACGCCTCAGGGAACTATGGCTACACCTTC. It yields the protein CASSVDASGNYGYTF. The whole variable domain, remainder taken from reference TRBV9 and TRBJ1-2, is DSGVTQTPKHLITATGQRVTLRCSPRSGDLSVYWYQQSLDQGLQFLIQYYNGEERAKGNILERFSAQQFPDLHSELNLSSLELGDSALYFCASSVDASGNYGYTFGSGTRLTVV.

The chain couples TRBV15 to TRBJ2-1, with TRBD2 matching 14 bases. From germline, CDR1 is LNHNV and CDR2 YYDKDF (reference sequence). V lost 3 bases and J lost 0; bases outside the gene matches: 1. The CDR3 has 17 residues. The CDR3, as DNA: TGTGCCACCAGCAGGGGGACTAGCGGGAGCTCCTACAATGAGCAGTTCTTC. This sequence encodes CATSRGTSGSSYNEQFF.

This chain connects TRBV7-9 to TRBJ2-1; D unclear. Germline V gene lookup returns CDR1 SEHNR and CDR2 FQNEAQ (reference sequence). The length of the CDR3 is 12 residues. V lost 3 bases and J lost 5, with 5 bases in between. The CDR3 DNA is TGTGCCAGCAGCTTCCAGAACAATGAGCAGTTCTTC. Protein: CASSFQNNEQFF. Full variable domain (rest looked up from reference TRBV7-9 and TRBJ2-1): DTGVSQNPRHKITKRGQNVTFRCDPISEHNRLYWYRQTLGQGPEFLTYFQNEAQLEKSRLLSDRFSAERPKGSFSTLEIQRTEQGDSAMYLCASSFQNNEQFFGPGTRLTVL.

J is TRBJ1-2 and V is TRBV18; D might be TRBD1 (5 bases). Trimming took 3 bases from V and 6 from J, leaving 17 bases between them. There are 15 residues in the CDR3. Germline loops: CDR1 KGHSH, CDR2 LQKENI. The chain's CDR3 is CASSPAQGPNDGYTF. The CDR3 DNA sequence: TGTGCCAGCTCACCGGCCCAGGGCCCCAATGATGGCTACACCTTC.